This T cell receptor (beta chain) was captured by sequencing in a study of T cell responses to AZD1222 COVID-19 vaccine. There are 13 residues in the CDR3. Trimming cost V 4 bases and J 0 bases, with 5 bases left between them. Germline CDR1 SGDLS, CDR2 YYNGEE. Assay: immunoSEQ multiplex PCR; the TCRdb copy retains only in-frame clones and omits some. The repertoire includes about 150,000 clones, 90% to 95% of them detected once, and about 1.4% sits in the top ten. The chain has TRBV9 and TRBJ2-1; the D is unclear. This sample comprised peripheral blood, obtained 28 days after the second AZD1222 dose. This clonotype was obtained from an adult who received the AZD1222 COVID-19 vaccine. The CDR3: CASSSSSYNEQFF. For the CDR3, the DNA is TGTGCCAGCAGCTCGAGCTCCTACAATGAGCAGTTCTTC.